This TCR beta chain is drawn from a study of siplizumab effects on memory and regulatory T cells (dated by TCRdb to the late 2010s). As for the study more broadly: The effect of the anti-CD2 antibody siplizumab on alloreactive T-cell subsets was examined in allogeneic mixed lymphocyte reactions constructed from human PBMCs.

Including the terminal cysteine and phenylalanine, the CDR3 comprises 15 residues. Only the CDR3 portion is preserved as DNA: 45 bases, with reading frame beginning at the first base. A distance of 6 bases separates the germline ends of V and J, which lose 3 bases and 0 bases respectively. Based on the germline V gene, the CDR1 and CDR2 sequences are SGHVS and FNYEAQ. Here is what the overall study found, with its caveats: Because sequences below about 10^-5 frequency were poorly captured, only a minor fraction of alloreactive clones could be mapped to unstimulated subsets. No functional confirmation was obtained for the suppressive function of proliferating Tregs from siplizumab cultures. In reactions with siplizumab, an average of roughly 70% of mappable alloreactive CD4+ clones were Treg-derived, compared with 25% to 30% in control reactions. For roughly 75-95% of proliferating CD4+ or CD8+ clones, no naive or memory phenotype could be assigned. Siplizumab significantly lowered the cumulative frequency of alloreactive sequences that could be traced to unstimulated CD4+ memory T cells. Unstimulated naive T cells appeared to be more diverse than memory T cells, and naive cells seemed to make a substantial contribution to the alloresponse.

On this clone itself: Its specific antigen is unknown. No base quality information exists; no much larger clone differs at one position.

TCRbeta CDR3 sequencing was performed on sorted unstimulated T cells and on proliferating T cells recovered from mixed lymphocyte reactions. Fresh whole blood from about ten HLA-typed healthy donors served as the source for isolating PBMCs. To map where alloreactive clones came from, CD4+ non-regulatory T cells in the unstimulated state were FACS-sorted. The library relied on the immunoSEQ multiplex PCR assay. Some 9.9 x 10^4 TCR templates per sample were assayed by the deep sequencing platform. Genomic DNA extracted from sorted T cells was the material used for TCRbeta CDR3 sequencing. Concerning the study's data processing: The R programming language was used for clonal analysis of TCRbeta CDR3 data. Alloreactive CD4+ and CD8+ clones were identified by comparing unstimulated samples to CFSE-low samples taken after the reaction. By matching sequences to the repertoires of sorted unstimulated Treg and non-Treg cells, each alloreactive CD4+ clone was assigned a regulatory or non-regulatory origin. TCRdb provides this immuneACCESS table in a form limited to in-frame rearrangements. Some clones are lacking; in checked studies, under half of them reflect an unresolved V gene, and why the rest are absent is not known. V and J calls and clone size are copied from that table; D and trimming were computed from the DNA. The sample table records 85,000 to 95,000 clones; approximately 95% of these occur just once. The ten largest clones take up 0.3% of the sample.

The source is a human donor in good health. Recombination connected TRBV7-6 to TRBJ1-6; no D gene is confidently identified. The specimen was non-Treg CD4+ T cells sorted from blood. The cell subset or site label on this specimen signifies: FACS-sorted unstimulated CD4+ non-regulatory T cells. The sequenced DNA: TGTGCCAGCAGCTTTGGTAGCTCCTATAATTCACCCCTCCACTTT. The translation is CASSFGSSYNSPLHF. The CDR3, completed at both ends by the reference TRBV7-6 and TRBJ1-6 genes, gives the full variable domain GAGVSQSPRYKVTKRGQDVALRCDPISGHVSLYWYRQALGQGPEFLTYFNYEAQQDKSGLPNDRFSAERPEGSISTLTIQRTEQRDSAMYRCASSFGSSYNSPLHFGNGTRLTVT.